Listed below are T cell receptor beta chains from one sample, sequenced in a study of T cells in Graves' hyperthyroidism and ophthalmopathy. Using its own MiXCR run on the multiplex PCR reads, TCRdb lists one record per CDR3 protein. The sample comprises about 59,000 distinct CDR3 sequences, roughly 50% of which are singletons, and 3% to 4% rests with the top ten. Sequencing used blood. The receptors come from a woman aged 60-70 years with Graves' ophthalmopathy. Each CDR3 is given with its conserved first and last residue. Each record gives: J gene, V gene, clone size, D gene, CDR3 protein, CDR3 DNA. A D gene is named only where the DNA matches it firmly. Size values are once, few and many counts, or a class for expanded clones, and some rows have none.

>TRBJ1-1|TRBV14|many|NA
CASSQDFTGINTEAFF
TGTGCCAGCAGCCAAGACTTTACAGGAATTAACACTGAAGCTTTCTTT
>TRBJ2-2|TRBV20-1|once|TRBD2
CSASAGLAGDTGELFF
TGCAGTGCTAGCGCGGGACTAGCGGGAGACACCGGGGAGCTGTTTTTT
>TRBJ2-7|TRBV28|NA|NA
CASSLSVTSYEQYF
TGTGCCAGCAGTTTATCGGTAACTTCCTACGAGCAGTACTTC
>TRBJ1-2|TRBV20-1|NA|NA
CSAESGGGYTF
TGCAGTGCCGAGTCCGGAGGCGGCTACACCTTC
>TRBJ2-2|TRBV7-9|many|NA
CASSNPGPGELFF
TGTGCCAGCAGTAACCCCGGCCCCGGGGAGCTGTTTTTT
>TRBJ2-1|TRBV2|NA|TRBD1
CASRRQGPYNEQFF
TGTGCCAGCAGAAGACAGGGGCCTTACAATGAGCAGTTCTTC
>TRBJ2-7|TRBV20-1|many|TRBD1
CNARDLRQGYEQYF
TGCAATGCTAGAGATCTCAGACAGGGCTACGAGCAGTACTTC
>TRBJ2-7|TRBV19|many|TRBD2
CASSWTSGSYEQYF
TGTGCCAGTAGTTGGACTAGCGGGAGTTACGAGCAGTACTTC
>TRBJ1-1|TRBV7-9|NA|TRBD1
CASSLQGASAEAFF
TGTGCCAGCAGCTTACAGGGGGCCTCGGCTGAAGCTTTCTTT
>TRBJ1-1|TRBV11-2|many|TRBD1
CASSLVHQRTGLRTEAFF
TGTGCCAGCAGCTTAGTTCACCAAAGGACAGGGTTAAGGACTGAAGCTTTCTTT
>TRBJ1-6|TRBV7-3|many|TRBD1
CASSYTGDSPLHF
TGTGCCAGCAGCTATACAGGGGACTCACCCCTCCACTTT
>TRBJ2-3|TRBV2|NA|TRBD2
CASTLAGADTQYF
TGTGCCAGCACCCTAGCGGGAGCGGATACGCAGTATTTT
>TRBJ2-3|TRBV29-1|NA|NA
CSDSHGALTDTQYF
TGCAGCGACTCACATGGGGCTCTCACAGATACGCAGTATTTT
>TRBJ2-7|TRBV11-2|many|NA
CASSLGVNYEQYF
TGTGCCAGCAGCTTAGGAGTTAACTACGAGCAGTACTTC
>TRBJ2-1|TRBV20-1|NA|TRBD2
CSAVSGDSYNEQFF
TGCAGTGCTGTTAGCGGGGACTCCTACAATGAGCAGTTCTTC
>TRBJ2-3|TRBV15|NA|TRBD2
CATTSGSGWRTDAQYF
TGTGCCACCACTAGCGGGAGTGGATGGCGCACAGATGCACAGTATTTT
>TRBJ1-2|TRBV12-3/TRBV12-4|many|NA
CASSPTPTTGYTF
TGTGCCAGCAGTCCGACGCCGACTACGGGCTACACCTTC
>TRBJ2-3|TRBV20-1|many|NA
CSARDLGNPVDTQYF
TGCAGTGCTAGAGATCTTGGAAACCCAGTGGATACGCAGTATTTT
>TRBJ2-1|TRBV7-2|NA|TRBD1
CASSFTGDNEQFF
TGTGCCAGCAGCTTCACAGGGGACAATGAGCAGTTCTTC
>TRBJ2-4|TRBV7-8|NA|TRBD1
CVSRYTGTGEEGAKNIQYF
TGTGTAAGCAGGTACACCGGGACAGGGGAGGAGGGGGCCAAAAACATTCAGTACTTC
>TRBJ1-1|TRBV20-1|NA|NA
CSARDLQGTEAFF
TGCAGTGCTAGAGATTTACAGGGTACTGAAGCTTTCTTT
>TRBJ1-5|TRBV6-4|NA|TRBD1
CASSDPPARTGDNQPQHF
TGTGCCAGCAGTGACCCTCCAGCGCGGACAGGGGACAATCAGCCCCAGCATTTT
>TRBJ2-7|TRBV5-1|many|NA
CASSFGVRALSAYEQYF
TGCGCCAGCAGCTTTGGAGTCAGGGCCCTAAGCGCCTACGAGCAGTACTTC
>TRBJ1-5|TRBV10-1|NA|NA
CASSESTNNQPQHF
TGCGCCAGCAGTGAGTCAACTAACAATCAGCCCCAGCATTTT
>TRBJ2-7|TRBV5-4|NA|NA
CASSLAGETYEQYF
TGTGCCAGCAGCTTGGCGGGGGAAACCTACGAGCAGTACTTC
>TRBJ1-2|TRBV7-9|medium-sized|NA
CASSLGVPGGYTF
TGTGCCAGCAGCCTAGGCGTCCCAGGGGGCTACACCTTC
>TRBJ2-7|TRBV7-6|NA|TRBD2
CASSLAARTSEAREYYEQYF
TGTGCCAGCAGCTTAGCGGCTAGGACTAGCGAGGCGCGGGAGTACTACGAGCAGTACTTC
>TRBJ2-7|TRBV3-1|many|NA
CASSPGRETVQYF
TGTGCCAGCAGCCCGGGCAGGGAGACAGTGCAGTACTTC
>TRBJ2-6|TRBV29-1|many|NA
CSVPGTSSGANVLTF
TGCAGCGTTCCGGGAACTAGCTCTGGGGCCAACGTCCTGACTTTC
>TRBJ2-7|TRBV7-2|NA|TRBD2
CASSLGASGFAYEQYF
TGTGCCAGCAGCTTAGGCGCTAGCGGGTTTGCCTACGAGCAGTACTTC
>TRBJ1-1|TRBV5-4|many|TRBD1
CASSLDRVEAFF
TGTGCCAGCAGCCTGGACAGGGTTGAAGCTTTCTTT
>TRBJ1-2|TRBV14|NA|NA
CASSQGGEGFNGYTF
TGTGCCAGCAGCCAAGGAGGGGAAGGGTTTAACGGCTACACCTTC
>TRBJ1-5|TRBV19|many|TRBD1
CASSKGQGAWGNQPQHF
TGTGCCAGTAGTAAGGGACAGGGGGCCTGGGGCAATCAGCCCCAGCATTTT
>TRBJ2-3|TRBV5-5|NA|NA
CASSQFVGSTDTQYF
TGTGCCAGCAGCCAGTTCGTTGGGAGCACAGATACGCAGTATTTT
>TRBJ1-4|TRBV19|NA|NA
CASSIDDDPGEKLFF
TGTGCCAGTAGTATCGACGACGATCCCGGGGAAAAACTGTTTTTT
>TRBJ2-7|TRBV6-5|many|TRBD1
CASRMGTGIYYEQYF
TGTGCCAGCAGAATGGGGACAGGTATATACTACGAGCAGTACTTC
>TRBJ1-1|TRBV29-1|NA|NA
CSGRSGLNTEAFF
TGCAGCGGCCGGTCCGGATTGAACACTGAAGCTTTCTTT
>TRBJ2-3|TRBV5-1|NA|TRBD2
CASSFLAGGLDTQYF
TGCGCCAGCAGCTTTCTAGCGGGGGGGCTAGATACGCAGTATTTT
>TRBJ2-1|TRBV24-1|medium-sized|TRBD1
CATSDAGTEIRDEQFF
TGTGCCACCAGTGATGCCGGGACAGAGATTCGTGATGAGCAGTTCTTC
>TRBJ1-1|TRBV5-4|many|NA
CASSLAGRGSNTEAFF
TGTGCCAGCAGCTTGGCGGGCAGGGGTTCGAACACTGAAGCTTTCTTT
>TRBJ2-3|TRBV5-1|NA|NA
CASSLDVTLGADTKYF
TGCGCCAGCAGCTTGGACGTGACATTGGGCGCAGATACGAAGTATTTT
>TRBJ2-1|TRBV2|NA|NA
CASTGGVGANYGYNEQFF
TGTGCCAGCACCGGAGGGGTTGGAGCTAACTATGGCTACAATGAGCAGTTCTTC